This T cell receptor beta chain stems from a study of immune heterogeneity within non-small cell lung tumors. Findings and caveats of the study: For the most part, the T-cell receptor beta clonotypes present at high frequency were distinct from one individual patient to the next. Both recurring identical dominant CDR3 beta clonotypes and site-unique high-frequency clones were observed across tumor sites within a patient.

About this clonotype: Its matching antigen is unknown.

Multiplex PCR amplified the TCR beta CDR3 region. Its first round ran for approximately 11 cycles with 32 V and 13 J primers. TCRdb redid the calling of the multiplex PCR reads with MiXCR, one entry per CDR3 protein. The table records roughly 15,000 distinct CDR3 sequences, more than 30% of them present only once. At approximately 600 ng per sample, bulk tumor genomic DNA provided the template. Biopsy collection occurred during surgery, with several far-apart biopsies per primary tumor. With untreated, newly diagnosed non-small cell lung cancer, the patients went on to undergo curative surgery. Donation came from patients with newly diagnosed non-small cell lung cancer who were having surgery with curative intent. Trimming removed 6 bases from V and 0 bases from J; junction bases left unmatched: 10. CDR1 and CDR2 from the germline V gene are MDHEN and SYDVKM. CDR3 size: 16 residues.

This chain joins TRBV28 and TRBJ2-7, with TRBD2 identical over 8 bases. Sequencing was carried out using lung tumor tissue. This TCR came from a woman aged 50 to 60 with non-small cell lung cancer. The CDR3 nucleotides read TGTGCCAGCAGCTTAGGAAGCGGGAGTCGCTCCTACGAGCAGTACTTC. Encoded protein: CASSLGSGSRSYEQYF.